Following are 21 T cell receptor beta chains from one sample sequenced in a study of vaccination and CD4 T cells after COVID-19. These TCRs are of unknown antigen specificity. Cultured CD4+ T-cell DNA underwent Oncomine TCR Beta short-read sequencing. Genomic DNA was isolated from cultured CD4+ T cells. TCRdb re-called the PCR reads through MiXCR, storing one row per CDR3 protein. The data hold 9,000 to 10,000 distinct CDR3 sequences, with under 40% observed a single time. As for treatment: roughly ten-day PBMC culture with coronavirus spike peptide pools or control peptides (ViraFEST assay). Ahead of the COVID-19 pandemic (2011-2018), the CD4+ T cells of the unexposed donor were collected. The specimen was CD4+ T cells from blood, cultured in vitro. These receptors came from a human donor in good health.

Only a few counts were recorded for this clonotype. This chain joins TRBV20-1 and TRBJ1-1; D not certain. Looked up from germline, CDR1 is DFQATT and CDR2 is SNEGSKA (reference sequence). The germline V and J ends were trimmed by 4 bases and 2 bases, with 11 bases remaining between them. CDR3 size: 13 residues. The CDR3: CSAILPINTEAFF. CDR3 DNA: TGCAGTGCTATCCTTCCAATTAACACTGAAGCTTTCTTT.

This clonotype was detected only a few times. The V and J genes are TRBV20-1 and TRBJ2-4, with 7 bases that match TRBD2. Germline lookup yields CDR1 DFQATT and CDR2 SNEGSKA (reference sequence). The CDR3 is made up of 14 amino acids. Trimming at V came to 6 bases and at J to 3 bases, leaving 8 bases not matched to a gene. The CDR3 DNA reads as TGCAGTGCGCCCTCCCTAGCGGACAAAAACATTCAGTACTTC. Protein sequence: CSAPSLADKNIQYF.

The J gene is TRBJ2-7, the V gene TRBV20-1; tentative D call: TRBD1 (6 bases). The CDR3 is made up of 15 amino acids. Trimming took 5 bases from V and 0 from J, leaving 17 bases between them. Looked up from germline, CDR1 is DFQATT and CDR2 is SNEGSKA (reference sequence). The CDR3: CSAQRGGRSSYEQYF. The CDR3 region has the DNA TGCAGTGCTCAACGTGGGGGCAGGAGCTCCTACGAGCAGTACTTC.

This clonotype has only a few counts. V and J are TRBV27 and TRBJ2-1, with TRBD2 matching over 7 bases. V lost 8 bases and J lost 3; bases outside the gene matches: 10. The CDR3 has 15 amino acids. In germline, CDR1 is MNHEY, CDR2 SMNVEV (reference sequence). CDR3 nucleotides: TGTGCCAGCGTAGGCGGGAGTTCAGGCTACAATGAGCAGTTCTTC. It is translated as CASVGGSSGYNEQFF.

The DNA for the CDR3 is TGCAGTGCTTGGACTAGCGGGCGGTCAGATACGCAGTATTTT. Translated, it gives CSAWTSGRSDTQYF. The chain carries TRBV20-1 and TRBJ2-3, with TRBD2 matching 11 bases. The germline gives CDR1 DFQATT, CDR2 SNEGSKA (reference sequence). Germline trimming cut 5 bases from V and 4 bases from J; bases unmatched to any gene: 5. The CDR3 spans 14 residues.

This rearrangement joins TRBV10-2 to TRBJ1-3; D gene ambiguous. Per the germline V gene, CDR1 is WSHSY and CDR2 is SAAADI. This CDR3 is built from 16 residues. Trimming removed 1 base from V and 0 bases from J, with 10 bases in between. DNA of the CDR3: TGCGCCAGCAGTGAGTTCCCAGGACGCTCTGGAAACACCATATATTTT. Translation gives CASSEFPGRSGNTIYF.

The chain joins TRBV6-2 or TRBV6-3 to TRBJ1-1; a weak D match, TRBD1 (5 bases). The germline V gene encodes CDR1 MNHEY and CDR2 SVGEGT. The CDR3 extends over 15 amino acids. V lost 6 bases, J lost 8 bases, and 22 bases lay in between. CDR3 residues: CASSFQGSPIGEAFF. CDR3 coding DNA: TGTGCCAGCAGCTTCCAGGGATCCCCAATCGGGGAAGCTTTCTTT.

The V and J genes are TRBV12-3 or TRBV12-4 and TRBJ1-5; D not resolved. Between the trimmed V and J ends, which lost 1 base and 7 bases, there was a span of 11 bases. This CDR3 region has 14 residues. This CDR3 reads CASSLVEFPQPQHF. CDR3 nucleotides: TGTGCCAGCAGTTTAGTGGAGTTCCCCCAGCCCCAGCATTTT.

The genes are TRBV20-1 and TRBJ1-5; D unclear. The CDR3 consists of 13 residues. Germline V gene data show CDR1 as DFQATT and CDR2 as SNEGSKA (reference sequence). The V and J ends lost 5 bases and 5 bases respectively, with 13 bases between them. DNA for the CDR3: TGCAGTGCTCGGGCGGGGAGAGATCAGCCCCAGCATTTT. Translated: CSARAGRDQPQHF.

This chain connects TRBV7-2 to TRBJ1-2, with D possibly TRBD1 on 5 matching bases. The CDR3 extends over 13 amino acids. The V gene's germline CDR1 is SGHTA and CDR2 FQGNSA. V was clipped by 1 base and J by 7 bases, with 10 bases between them. The CDR3 protein is CASSLELRGGYTF. CDR3 DNA: TGTGCCAGCAGCTTAGAGTTGAGGGGTGGCTACACCTTC.

The V and J genes are TRBV27 and TRBJ2-2, with D possibly being TRBD1 or TRBD2 (5 bases each). The V and J ends lost 5 bases and 2 bases respectively, with 9 bases between them. Germline assignment: CDR1 MNHEY and CDR2 SMNVEV (reference sequence). This CDR3 has 14 amino acids. The CDR3 loop is CASSIGTNTGELFF. The CDR3, as DNA: TGTGCCAGCAGTATAGGGACCAACACCGGGGAGCTGTTTTTT.

This clonotype ranks as medium-sized (0.01 to 0.1%). The V gene is TRBV7-2, the J gene TRBJ1-2, with 8 nucleotides matching TRBD1. From germline, CDR1 is SGHTA and CDR2 FQGNSA. With V trimmed by 5 bases and J by 5 bases, 4 bases remained unmatched. This CDR3 region has 13 residues. This CDR3 is CASSPRTGYGYTF. As DNA, the CDR3 is TGTGCCAGCAGCCCGCGGACAGGGTATGGCTACACCTTC.

V gene TRBV11-3 combines with J gene TRBJ1-1; no reliable D call. Trimming took 1 base from V and 0 from J, leaving 6 bases between them. The length of the CDR3 is 14 residues. The germline CDR1 and CDR2 sequences are SGHNT and YENEEA. The CDR3: CASSLGHLNTEAFF. The CDR3 DNA sequence: TGTGCCAGCAGCTTAGGACATTTGAACACTGAAGCTTTCTTT.

The rearrangement uses TRBV20-1 and TRBJ1-2, with 7 bases identical to TRBD1. Trimming removed 8 bases from V and 2 bases from J; junction bases left unmatched: 8. Germline CDR1 reads DFQATT; CDR2 reads SNEGSKA (reference sequence). The CDR3 length is 13 residues. The CDR3 is CSTYEQGNYGYTF. DNA for the CDR3: TGCAGTACTTATGAACAGGGGAACTATGGCTACACCTTC.

This clonotype has just a few counts. The rearrangement links TRBV20-1 to TRBJ2-3, with a weak D call TRBD1 (6 bases). The V end was cut by 5 bases, the J end by 2 bases, with 17 bases between. The germline V gene has CDR1 DFQATT and CDR2 SNEGSKA (reference sequence). The CDR3 runs 15 residues. The CDR3 here is CSALARAGDTDTQYF. The CDR3 DNA sequence: TGCAGTGCTCTTGCTCGAGCAGGGGACACAGATACGCAGTATTTT.

This chain joins TRBV27 and TRBJ2-3; 9 bases align to TRBD2. The CDR3 consists of 15 residues. V was pared by 3 bases and J by 5 bases, with 6 bases of the junction left unmatched. Germline V gene data show CDR1 as MNHEY and CDR2 as SMNVEV (reference sequence). The CDR3 bases are TGTGCCAGCAGTTTTAGCGGGAGCAGGGGAGATACGCAGTATTTT. Its protein is CASSFSGSRGDTQYF.

CDR3 in DNA: TGTGCCAGCAGCTTGGGGCAGGGGCTACGCTATGGCTACACCTTC. It yields the protein CASSLGQGLRYGYTF. The chain uses TRBV7-6 and TRBJ1-2, with D tentatively TRBD1 (6 bases). Germline V CDR1 and CDR2: SGHVS, FNYEAQ. The CDR3 loop spans 15 amino acids. V lost 3 bases and J lost 4, with 15 bases in between.

In its sample, this clonotype was seen a few times. This sequence joins TRBV6-1 and TRBJ1-5; D remains unclear. Germline-derived CDR1 and CDR2 are MNHNS and SASEGT. V was pared by 10 bases and J by 5 bases, with 12 bases between. The CDR3 is made up of 12 amino acids. CDR3 nucleotides: TGTGCCACCGGGGTATTGGATCAGCCCCAGCATTTT. As protein: CATGVLDQPQHF.

This clonotype was detected once. Here the CDR3 reads CASSLEGARSYEQYF. The CDR3 DNA sequence: TGTGCCAGCAGCTTAGAGGGGGCGCGATCCTACGAGCAGTACTTC. The chain uses TRBV7-2 and TRBJ2-7; 7 nucleotides align to TRBD1. This CDR3 contains 15 residues. Germline V lookup: CDR1 SGHTA, CDR2 FQGNSA. After removal of 1 base from V and 1 base from J, the junction contained 4 bases not matched to a gene.

This clonotype occurred once. The chain recombines TRBV27 with TRBJ2-7; TRBD1 matches 7 bases. The CDR3 sequence is 15 residues long. The junction had 10 bases not matched to a gene; V was cut back by 4 bases and J by 4 bases. Per the germline V gene, CDR1 is MNHEY and CDR2 is SMNVEV (reference sequence). CDR3 amino acids: CASSSTGTAFYEQYF. The CDR3 coding sequence is TGTGCCAGCAGTTCCACCGGGACAGCCTTTTACGAGCAGTACTTC.

This clonotype was picked up a small number of times. V and J are TRBV15 and TRBJ2-3, with a weak D call TRBD2 (5 bases). Germline V CDR1 and CDR2: LNHNV, YYDKDF (reference sequence). The V and J ends lost 5 bases and 0 bases respectively, with 15 bases between them. The CDR3 loop spans 16 amino acids. CDR3 sequence: CATSPLFTGSTDTQYF. As DNA, the CDR3 is TGTGCCACCAGCCCCTTGTTTACGGGAAGCACAGATACGCAGTATTTT.